This is a list of T cell receptor beta chains from one sample in a study of spatial heterogeneity in lung cancer. TCRdb re-derived calls from the 5' RACE reads in MiXCR, one entry per CDR3 protein. The data contain approximately 2,000 distinct CDR3 sequences, 18% of them singletons. Sequenced here: PBMCs, sampled at surgery. These TCRs come from a male donor with early-stage non-small cell lung cancer. The CDR3 runs from the conserved cysteine through the conserved F or W. A D gene is named only where the DNA matches it firmly. Clone size is given for some rows only: seen once, a few or many times, or a class if the clone is expanded.

TRBV4-2	-	TRBD2	TRBJ2-1	TGTGCCAGCAGCCAATCTAGCGGGAGTATCGATGAGCAGTTCTTC	CASSQSSGSIDEQFF
TRBV12-3/TRBV12-4	many	TRBD2	TRBJ2-5	TGTGCCAGCGGAGGCGGGAGGGCCCGTTCTCAAGAGACCCAGTACTTC	CASGGGRARSQETQYF
TRBV10-3	medium-sized	-	TRBJ2-3	TGTGCCTCCCAGGACTTGACTAGCACAGATACGCAGTATTTT	CASQDLTSTDTQYF
TRBV29-1	once	-	TRBJ2-1	TGCAGCGTGGAGGACAGAACGGCGGAGCAGTTCTTC	CSVEDRTAEQFF
TRBV30	medium-sized	-	TRBJ2-1	TGTGCCTGGAGTAATATCAACAATGAGCAGTTCTTC	CAWSNINNEQFF
TRBV6-5	medium-sized	-	TRBJ2-5	TGTGCCAGCAGAAACAGGGTGGAGACCCAGTACTTC	CASRNRVETQYF
TRBV15	few	-	TRBJ2-1	TGTGCCACCAGCAGAGTGAGGGCGGCTACCTACAATGAGCAGTTCTTC	CATSRVRAATYNEQFF
TRBV24-1	-	-	TRBJ2-1	TGTGCCACCAGCTCCGGGACACGACATGAGCAGTTCTTC	CATSSGTRHEQFF
TRBV6-2/TRBV6-3	-	-	TRBJ2-3	TGTGCCAGCAGTTCTCCGGATGGGCTAGGAGGAACAGATACGCAGTATTTT	CASSSPDGLGGTDTQYF
TRBV10-3	-	TRBD2	TRBJ2-5	TGTGCCATCAGTGAGTCGCAACCGCCCACCGGGACTAGCGGGAGCCGGGGGACCCAGTACTTC	CAISESQPPTGTSGSRGTQYF
TRBV19	few	TRBD2	TRBJ2-1	TGTGCCAGTAGCCCCACAACTAGCGGACTCTACAATGAGCAGTTCTTC	CASSPTTSGLYNEQFF
TRBV11-3	medium-sized	-	TRBJ1-1	TGTGCCAGCAGCCAACGACAGAGTTCGGGGACTGAAGCTTTCTTT	CASSQRQSSGTEAFF
TRBV6-6	-	TRBD2	TRBJ2-3	TGTGCCGCGGGAGCTACAGATACGCAGTATTTT	CAAGATDTQYF
TRBV28	large	TRBD1	TRBJ2-2	TGTGCCAGCAGTCCAACGACAGGGAGCACCGGGGAGCTGTTTTTT	CASSPTTGSTGELFF
TRBV28	-	-	TRBJ2-3	TGTGCCAGCAGTCCTCGTTCGGACTCCAACACAGATACGCAGTATTTT	CASSPRSDSNTDTQYF
TRBV12-3/TRBV12-4	few	-	TRBJ2-1	TGTGCCAGCAGTTCCGAACAGGGTTTAAGTGAGCAGTTCTTC	CASSSEQGLSEQFF
TRBV10-2	-	-	TRBJ2-7	TGCGCCAGCACCCTTACTAGGGCCCACGAGCAGTACTTC	CASTLTRAHEQYF
TRBV24-1	many	-	TRBJ1-4	TGTGCCACCAGTGACCGCGACGGTTCTAATGAAAAACTGTTTTTT	CATSDRDGSNEKLFF
TRBV7-3	medium-sized	TRBD2	TRBJ2-3	TGTGCCAGCAGCTTATATGGGACTAGCGGGAGGGCCGGAACAGATACGCAGTATTTT	CASSLYGTSGRAGTDTQYF
TRBV5-4	-	TRBD2	TRBJ2-1	TGTGCCAGCAGCCCCCGGACTAGCGGGAGCAATGAGCAGTTCTTC	CASSPRTSGSNEQFF
TRBV20-1	medium-sized	TRBD1	TRBJ1-1	TGCAGTGTCAGGGGACAGGGGGCGAGTGAAGCTTTCTTT	CSVRGQGASEAFF
TRBV6-2/TRBV6-3	-	TRBD1	TRBJ2-1	TGTGCCAGCAGTTTACAGGGGAGCTCCTACAATGAGCAGTTCTTC	CASSLQGSSYNEQFF